This TCR beta chain was identified in a study of T cells in Graves' hyperthyroidism and ophthalmopathy. From germline, CDR1 is SGHTA and CDR2 FQGNSA. The length of the CDR3 is 17 residues. The V and J ends lost 3 bases and 0 bases respectively, with 16 bases between them. Study results and caveats: In validation, the model predicted ophthalmopathy. These predictions came a median approximately six months before onset. Blood also showed most of the thyroid clonotypes that were expanded above 0.001.

In its sample, this clonotype was seen many times. The target antigen is unknown. Amplified TCR beta CDR3 regions came from RNA transcripts. TCR CDR3 underwent first-round RT-PCR with the HTBI primer set. TCRdb fed the multiplex PCR reads into MiXCR, producing one record per CDR3 protein. The profile shows roughly 700,000 distinct CDR3 sequences, 17% of them singletons. Exclusion of patients followed from uncontrolled infection, other autoimmune disease, pregnancy or lactation. The PBMCs had their origin in 7.5 to 10 ml of fresh peripheral blood. The rearrangement uses TRBV7-2 and TRBJ2-3, with a possible D match to TRBD2 (6 bases). The sequenced sample consisted of blood. The TCR originated in a man aged 50 to 59 with Graves' hyperthyroidism. The CDR3 coding sequence is TGTGCCAGCAGCTTGCGCGGGATTTTGGGTAGCACAGATACGCAGTATTTT. Protein sequence: CASSLRGILGSTDTQYF.